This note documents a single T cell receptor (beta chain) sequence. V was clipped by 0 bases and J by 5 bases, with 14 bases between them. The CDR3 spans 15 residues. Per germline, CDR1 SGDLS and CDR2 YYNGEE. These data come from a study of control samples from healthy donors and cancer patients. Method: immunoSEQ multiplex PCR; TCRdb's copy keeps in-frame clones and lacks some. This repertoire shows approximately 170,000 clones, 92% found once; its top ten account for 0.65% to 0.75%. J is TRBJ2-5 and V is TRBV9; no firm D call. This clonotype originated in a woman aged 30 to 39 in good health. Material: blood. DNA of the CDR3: TGTGCCAGCAGCGTAGGTCCGGGCTCGGAGGAGACCCAGTACTTC. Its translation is CASSVGPGSEETQYF. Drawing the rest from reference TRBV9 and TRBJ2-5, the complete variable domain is DSGVTQTPKHLITATGQRVTLRCSPRSGDLSVYWYQQSLDQGLQFLIQYYNGEERAKGNILERFSAQQFPDLHSELNLSSLELGDSALYFCASSVGPGSEETQYFGPGTRLLVL.